Detailed here is one TCR beta chain. The assay was immunoSEQ multiplex PCR, and TCRdb's table has in-frame clones only and misses some. The data contain more than 25,000 clones, about nine tenths of them singletons. The data stem from a study of blood T cell repertoires in COVID-19. Study-wide context: PBMCs, B-cell-depleted T cells, or T cells were the source of the cDNA or gDNA that made up the material.

Trimming cost V 1 base and J 8 bases, with 14 bases left between them. The CDR3 loop spans 15 amino acids. Germline loops: CDR1 MGHRA, CDR2 YSYEKL. This chain uses TRBV4-1 with TRBJ2-2; D not certain. The sequenced material came from peripheral blood. The sequence came from a man between 60 and 70 years old with active COVID-19. The CDR3 loop reads CASSQVPLTEGELFF. For the CDR3, the DNA is TGCGCCAGCAGCCAAGTACCCCTTACTGAGGGGGAGCTGTTTTTT.